The 12 T cell receptor beta chains in this list originate from one sample, sequenced in a study of blood T cell repertoires in COVID-19. The data were produced by immunoSEQ multiplex PCR, yet TCRdb's version contains in-frame clones alone and is incomplete. The sample lists over 200,000 clones; 70% to 90% were seen once. Sequenced: peripheral blood. The origin of the receptors is a human donor in a cohort sampled during active COVID-19.

The chain combines TRBV5-1 with TRBJ1-1; tentatively, D is TRBD1 (5 bases). V lost 4 bases, J lost 1 base, and 8 bases lay in between. Germline CDR1 reads SGHRS; CDR2 reads YFSETQ. The CDR3 contains 13 residues. CDR3 bases: TGCGCCAGCAGCGTTGACAGGAACACTGAAGCTTTCTTT. Encoded protein: CASSVDRNTEAFF.

The gene calls are TRBV6-2 or TRBV6-3 and TRBJ2-7, with 7 bases aligning to TRBD1. V shed 5 bases, J shed 2 bases, and the junction held 3 bases outside the gene matches. Germline CDR1 and CDR2: MNHEY and SVGEGT. The CDR3 has 13 residues. The CDR3 loop is CASSTDRAYEQYF. The CDR3 nucleotides read TGTGCCAGCAGTACCGACAGGGCCTACGAGCAGTACTTC.

This chain links TRBV7-2 with TRBJ2-7; tentative D call: TRBD2 (5 bases). The CDR3 consists of 12 residues. V dropped 10 bases and J dropped 2 bases, with 12 bases sitting between them. The germline gives CDR1 SGHTA, CDR2 FQGNSA. The CDR3 DNA reads as TGTGCCACAAGCGGTTCCCCCTACGAGCAGTACTTC. Residues: CATSGSPYEQYF.

The chain joins TRBV5-5 to TRBJ2-1, with 7 nucleotides matching TRBD2. The CDR3 contains 13 residues. Germline V CDR1 and CDR2: SGHKS, YYEKEE (reference sequence). Trimming at V came to 6 bases and at J to 8 bases, leaving 8 bases not matched to a gene. CDR3 residues: CASTRGEAYEQFF. The CDR3 DNA reads as TGTGCCAGCACCCGGGGGGAGGCGTATGAGCAGTTCTTC.

The rearrangement joins TRBV2 to TRBJ1-2; possibly TRBD1 for D (6 bases). Per germline, CDR1 SNHLY and CDR2 FYNNEI. The CDR3 consists of 14 residues. V lost 6 bases and J lost 0, with 11 bases in between. As DNA, the CDR3 is TGTGCCAGCAGCTCACGGACAGCTAACTATGGCTACACCTTC. Residues: CASSSRTANYGYTF.

The DNA for the CDR3 is TGCGCCAGCAGCCAAGATGGGAGGGTCAACTATGGCTACACCTTC. This translates into CASSQDGRVNYGYTF. The gene calls are TRBV4-1 and TRBJ1-2; D call uncertain. This CDR3 is 15 amino acids long. Per germline, CDR1 MGHRA and CDR2 YSYEKL. V lost 0 bases, J lost 2 bases, and 10 bases lay in between.

This clone was seen only once. The chain recombines TRBV7-9 with TRBJ1-1, with 10 bases that match TRBD1. CDR3 length: 14 amino acids. Germline CDR1 reads SEHNR; CDR2 reads FQNEAQ (reference sequence). The J segment lost 7 bases and the V segment lost 7 bases, leaving 9 bases of the junction unmatched. The CDR3 nucleotides are TGTGCCAGCATCCTCGACAGGGGGCTTGGTGAAGCTTTCTTT. Translated, it gives CASILDRGLGEAFF.

The chain uses TRBV5-1 and TRBJ2-2; 7 bases agree with TRBD1. The CDR3 runs 13 residues. Germline CDR1 and CDR2: SGHRS and YFSETQ. V shed 9 bases, J shed 5 bases, and the junction held 7 bases outside the gene matches. CDR3 region: CATAAGGTGELFF. The CDR3 nucleotides are TGCGCCACCGCGGCAGGGGGAACCGGGGAGCTGTTTTTT.

This rearrangement joins TRBV7-9 to TRBJ2-7; the match to TRBD2 covers 9 bases. The CDR3 has 13 amino acids. Looked up from germline, CDR1 is SEHNR and CDR2 is FQNEAQ (reference sequence). The J segment lost 7 bases and the V segment lost 5 bases, leaving 6 bases of the junction unmatched. Here the CDR3 DNA reads TGTGCCAGCAGCCCAGGACTAGCGCATGAGCAGTACTTC. This encodes CASSPGLAHEQYF.

V is TRBV5-1 and J is TRBJ1-2, with 9 bases identical to TRBD1. The CDR3 totals 14 residues. CDR1 SGHRS and CDR2 YFSETQ come from the germline V gene. After removal of 9 bases from V and 5 bases from J, the junction contained 11 bases not matched to a gene. The CDR3 region has the DNA TGCGCCACCAGAGACCGGACAGGGGAGTATGGCTACACCTTC. It is translated as CATRDRTGEYGYTF.

This rearrangement joins TRBV15 to TRBJ2-1; 8 bases match TRBD2. After removal of 4 bases from V and 1 base from J, the junction contained 6 bases not matched to a gene. CDR1 and CDR2 (germline): LNHNV, YYDKDF (reference sequence). CDR3 length: 16 amino acids. CDR3 residues: CATSTTLAGSYNEQFF. The CDR3 DNA follows: TGTGCCACCAGCACTACTCTAGCGGGTTCCTACAATGAGCAGTTCTTC.

The chain carries TRBV12-3 or TRBV12-4 and TRBJ1-2; TRBD1 matches at 11 bases. CDR3 length: 13 amino acids. The junction had 4 bases not matched to a gene; V was cut back by 1 base and J by 12 bases. The CDR3 is CASSLGTGGSHTF. The CDR3 region has the DNA TGTGCCAGCAGTTTAGGGACAGGGGGCTCCCACACCTTC.